Here is one T cell receptor beta chain with its context. CDR1 and CDR2 (germline): MNHEY, SVGEGT. The CDR3 contains 15 residues. Trimming left V 6 bases short and J 2 bases short, with 17 bases between. This entry belongs to a study of control samples from healthy donors and cancer patients. Repertoires were generated with immunoSEQ multiplex PCR, while TCRdb's copy carries only in-frame clones and drops some. The sample includes about 110,000 clones, about 89% of them seen just once. The chain carries TRBV6-2 or TRBV6-3 and TRBJ2-7, with no clear D. The sample taken for sequencing was blood. This clonotype was obtained from a woman aged 50 to 60 in good health. In DNA form, the CDR3 reads TGTGCCAGCAGCCCTCGACGGACGCTTACCTACGAGCAGTACTTC. This sequence encodes CASSPRRTLTYEQYF.